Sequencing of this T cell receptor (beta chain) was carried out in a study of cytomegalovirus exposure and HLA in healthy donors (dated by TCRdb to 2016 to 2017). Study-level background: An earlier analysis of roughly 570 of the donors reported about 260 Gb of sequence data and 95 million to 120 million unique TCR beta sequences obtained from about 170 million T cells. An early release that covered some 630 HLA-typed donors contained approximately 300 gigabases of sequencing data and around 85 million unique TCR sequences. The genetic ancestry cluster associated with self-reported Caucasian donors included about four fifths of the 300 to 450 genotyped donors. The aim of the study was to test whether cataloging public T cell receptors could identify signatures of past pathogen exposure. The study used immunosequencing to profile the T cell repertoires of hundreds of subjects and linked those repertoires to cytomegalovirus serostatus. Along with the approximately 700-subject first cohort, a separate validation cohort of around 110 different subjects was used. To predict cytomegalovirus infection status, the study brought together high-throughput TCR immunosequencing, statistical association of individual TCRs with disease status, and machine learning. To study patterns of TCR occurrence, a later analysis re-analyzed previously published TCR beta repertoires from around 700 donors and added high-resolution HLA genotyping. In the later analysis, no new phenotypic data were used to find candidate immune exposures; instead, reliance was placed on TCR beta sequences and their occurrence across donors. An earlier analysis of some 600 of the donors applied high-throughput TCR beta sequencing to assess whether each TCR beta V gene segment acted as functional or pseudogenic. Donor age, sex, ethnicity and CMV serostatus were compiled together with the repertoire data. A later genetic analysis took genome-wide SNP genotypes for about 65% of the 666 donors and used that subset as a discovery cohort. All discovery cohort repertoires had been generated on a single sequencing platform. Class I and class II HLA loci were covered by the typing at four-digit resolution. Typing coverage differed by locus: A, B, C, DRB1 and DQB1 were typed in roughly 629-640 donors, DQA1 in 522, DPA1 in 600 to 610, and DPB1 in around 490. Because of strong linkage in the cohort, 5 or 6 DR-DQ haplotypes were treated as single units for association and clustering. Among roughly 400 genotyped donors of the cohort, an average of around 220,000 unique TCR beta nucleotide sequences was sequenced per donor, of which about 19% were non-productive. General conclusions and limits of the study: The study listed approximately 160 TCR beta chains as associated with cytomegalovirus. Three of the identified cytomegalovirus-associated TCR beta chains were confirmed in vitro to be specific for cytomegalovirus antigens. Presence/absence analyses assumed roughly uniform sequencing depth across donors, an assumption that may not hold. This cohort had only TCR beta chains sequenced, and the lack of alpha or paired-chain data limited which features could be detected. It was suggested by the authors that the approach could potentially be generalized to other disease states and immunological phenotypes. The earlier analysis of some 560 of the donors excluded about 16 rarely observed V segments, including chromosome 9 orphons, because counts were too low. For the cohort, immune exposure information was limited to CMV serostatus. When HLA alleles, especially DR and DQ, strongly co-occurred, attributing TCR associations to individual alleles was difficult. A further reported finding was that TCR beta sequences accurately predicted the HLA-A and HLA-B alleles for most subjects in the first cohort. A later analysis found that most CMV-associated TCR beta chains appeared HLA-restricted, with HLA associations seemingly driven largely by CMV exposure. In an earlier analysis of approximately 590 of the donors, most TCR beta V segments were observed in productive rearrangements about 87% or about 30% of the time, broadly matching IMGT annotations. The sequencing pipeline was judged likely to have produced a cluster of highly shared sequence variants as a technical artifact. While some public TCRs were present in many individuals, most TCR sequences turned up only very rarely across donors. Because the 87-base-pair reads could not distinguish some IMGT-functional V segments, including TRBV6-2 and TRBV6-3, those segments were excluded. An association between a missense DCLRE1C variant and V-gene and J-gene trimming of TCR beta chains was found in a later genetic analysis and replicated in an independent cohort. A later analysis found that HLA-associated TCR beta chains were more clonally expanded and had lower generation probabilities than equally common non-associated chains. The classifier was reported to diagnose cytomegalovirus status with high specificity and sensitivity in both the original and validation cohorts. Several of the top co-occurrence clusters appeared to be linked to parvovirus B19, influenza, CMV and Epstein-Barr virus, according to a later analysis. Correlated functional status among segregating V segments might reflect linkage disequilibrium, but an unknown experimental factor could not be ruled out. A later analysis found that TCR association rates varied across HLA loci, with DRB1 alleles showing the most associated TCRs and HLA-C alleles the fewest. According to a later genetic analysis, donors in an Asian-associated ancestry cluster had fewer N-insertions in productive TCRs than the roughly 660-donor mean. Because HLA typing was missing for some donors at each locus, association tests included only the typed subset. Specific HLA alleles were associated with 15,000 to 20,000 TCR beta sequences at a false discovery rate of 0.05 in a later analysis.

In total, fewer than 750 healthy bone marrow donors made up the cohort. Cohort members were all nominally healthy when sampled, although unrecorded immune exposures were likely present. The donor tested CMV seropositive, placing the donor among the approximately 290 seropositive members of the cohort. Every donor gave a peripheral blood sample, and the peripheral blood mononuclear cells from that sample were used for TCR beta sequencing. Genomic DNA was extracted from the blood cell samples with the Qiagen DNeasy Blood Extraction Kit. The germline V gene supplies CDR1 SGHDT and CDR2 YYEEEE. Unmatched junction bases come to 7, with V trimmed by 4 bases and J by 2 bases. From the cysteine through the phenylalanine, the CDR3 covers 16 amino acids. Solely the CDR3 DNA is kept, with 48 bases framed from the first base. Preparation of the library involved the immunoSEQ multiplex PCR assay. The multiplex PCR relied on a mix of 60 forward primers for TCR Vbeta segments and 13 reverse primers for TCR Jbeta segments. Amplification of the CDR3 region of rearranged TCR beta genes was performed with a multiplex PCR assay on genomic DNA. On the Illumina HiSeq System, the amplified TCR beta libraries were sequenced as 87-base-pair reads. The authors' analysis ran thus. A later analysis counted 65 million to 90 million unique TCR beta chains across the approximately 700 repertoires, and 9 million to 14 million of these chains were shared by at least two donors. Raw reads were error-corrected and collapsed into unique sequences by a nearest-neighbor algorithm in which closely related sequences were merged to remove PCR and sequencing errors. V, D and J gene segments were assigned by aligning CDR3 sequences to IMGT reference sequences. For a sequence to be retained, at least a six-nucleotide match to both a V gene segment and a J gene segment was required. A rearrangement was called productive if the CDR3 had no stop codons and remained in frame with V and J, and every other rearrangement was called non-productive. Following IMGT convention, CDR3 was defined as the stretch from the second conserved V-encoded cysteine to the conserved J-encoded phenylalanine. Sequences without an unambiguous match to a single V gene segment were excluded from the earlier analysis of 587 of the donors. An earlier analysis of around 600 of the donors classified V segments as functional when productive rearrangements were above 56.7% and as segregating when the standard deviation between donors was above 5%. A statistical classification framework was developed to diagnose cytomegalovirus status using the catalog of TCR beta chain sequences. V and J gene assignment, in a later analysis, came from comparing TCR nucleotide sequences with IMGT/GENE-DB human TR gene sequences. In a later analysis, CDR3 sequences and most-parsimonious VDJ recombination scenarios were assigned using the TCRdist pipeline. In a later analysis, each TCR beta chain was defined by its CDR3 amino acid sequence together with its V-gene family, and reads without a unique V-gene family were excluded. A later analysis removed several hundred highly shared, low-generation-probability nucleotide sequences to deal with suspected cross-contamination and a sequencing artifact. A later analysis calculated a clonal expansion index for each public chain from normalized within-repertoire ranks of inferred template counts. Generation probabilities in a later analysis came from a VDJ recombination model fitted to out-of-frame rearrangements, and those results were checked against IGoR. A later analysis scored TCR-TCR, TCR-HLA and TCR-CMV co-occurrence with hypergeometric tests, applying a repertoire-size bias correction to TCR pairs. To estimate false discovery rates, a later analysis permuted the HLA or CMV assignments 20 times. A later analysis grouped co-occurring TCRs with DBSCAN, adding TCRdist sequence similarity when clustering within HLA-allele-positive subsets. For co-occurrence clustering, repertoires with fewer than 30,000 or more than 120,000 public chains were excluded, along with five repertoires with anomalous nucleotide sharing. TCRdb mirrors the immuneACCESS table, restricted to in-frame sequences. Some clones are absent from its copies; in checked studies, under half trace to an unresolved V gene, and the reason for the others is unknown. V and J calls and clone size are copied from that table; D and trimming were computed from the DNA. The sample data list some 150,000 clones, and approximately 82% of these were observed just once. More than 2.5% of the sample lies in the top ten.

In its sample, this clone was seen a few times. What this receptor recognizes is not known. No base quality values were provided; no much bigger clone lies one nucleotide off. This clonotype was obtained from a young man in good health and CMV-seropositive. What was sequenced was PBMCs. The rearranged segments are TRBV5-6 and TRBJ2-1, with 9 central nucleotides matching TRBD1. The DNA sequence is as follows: TGTGCCAGCAGCGGATTGGGACAGGGTGCCTACAATGAGCAGTTCTTC. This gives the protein CASSGLGQGAYNEQFF.